The 9 T cell receptor beta chains below all came from one sample that was sequenced in a study of T cells after yellow fever vaccination. MiXCR was run by TCRdb on the 5' RACE reads, yielding one entry per CDR3 protein. The profile covers under 600,000 distinct CDR3 sequences, with roughly a fifth appearing a single time and about a sixth taken by the ten largest. Sample: PBMCs, taken roughly 20 days after the first yellow fever vaccination. These receptors were taken from a man aged 18 to 29 who received the YFV17D yellow fever vaccine.

In its sample, this clonotype was seen a few times. The chain links TRBV12-3 or TRBV12-4 to TRBJ2-7, with D unresolved. Trimming took off 8 bases at V and 3 bases at J, with 14 bases between the two ends. This CDR3 region has 13 residues. The CDR3 DNA reads as TGTGCCAGCTCCCTAGAGCTATACTACGAGCAGTACGTC. Amino acids: CASSLELYYEQYV.

V is TRBV4-2 and J is TRBJ2-7; tentatively, D is TRBD1 (5 bases). Trimming took 1 base from V and 1 from J, leaving 11 bases between them. This CDR3 is built from 15 residues. Germline V lookup: CDR1 LGHNA, CDR2 YNFKEQ. CDR3 nucleotides: TGTGCCAGCAGCCAAGTAGGGGCGAGTTCCTACGAGCAGTACTTC. Encoded protein: CASSQVGASSYEQYF.

This clonotype came up a few times. The chain links TRBV7-8 to TRBJ2-7, with D maybe TRBD2 (5 bases). Trimming removed 2 bases from V and 6 bases from J, with 8 bases in between. Germline CDR1 and CDR2: SGHVS and FQNEAQ. The CDR3 loop spans 12 amino acids. The CDR3 DNA follows: TGTGCCAGCAGCTTACTCGCGGGCGAGCAGTACGTC. Protein product: CASSLLAGEQYV.

This clonotype was seen only a few times. Here the CDR3 DNA reads TGTGCCACCAGTCAGGCGTATACGCAGTATTTT. Translated: CATSQAYTQYF. V is TRBV24-1 and J is TRBJ2-3; no firm D call. V shed 6 bases and J shed 7 bases, with 7 bases lying between them. The length of the CDR3 is 11 residues. The V gene's germline CDR1 is KGHDR and CDR2 SFDVKD.

This clonotype was seen more than once but under ten times. The rearrangement uses TRBV15 and TRBJ2-1, with no clear D. CDR3 length equals 13 residues. V lost 6 bases and J 4 bases, leaving 10 bases between the germline ends. The V gene's germline CDR1 is LNHNV and CDR2 YYDKDF (reference sequence). CDR3 amino acids: CATRPTPYNEQFF. The CDR3 coding sequence is TGTGCCACCAGGCCGACTCCATACAATGAGCAGTTCTTC. Filled out from reference TRBV15 and TRBJ2-1, the complete variable domain reads DAMVIQNPRYQVTQFGKPVTLSCSQTLNHNVMYWYQQKSSQAPKLLFHYYDKDFNNEADTPDNFQSRRPNTSFCFLDIRSPGLGDTAMYLCATRPTPYNEQFFGPGTRLTVL.

The chain has TRBV5-1 and TRBJ1-6; D may be TRBD1 (5 bases). V was pared by 4 bases and J by 0 bases, with 11 bases between. CDR1 and CDR2 (germline): SGHRS, YFSETQ. The CDR3 extends over 16 amino acids. In DNA form, the CDR3 reads TGCGCCAGCAGCCGGGGTGACAGCTCCTATAATTCACCCCTCCACTTT. Amino acid sequence: CASSRGDSSYNSPLHF.

J is TRBJ1-1 and V is TRBV6-1; the D gene is possibly TRBD1 (6 bases). The V end lost 6 bases, the J end lost 2 bases, and 13 bases lay between the germline ends. This CDR3 has 14 amino acids. Germline CDR1 and CDR2: MNHNS and SASEGT. The CDR3 reads CASREGQSNTEAFF. The CDR3 nucleotides read TGTGCCAGCAGAGAGGGACAAAGTAACACTGAAGCTTTCTTT.

This clonotype appeared a few times. The CDR3 sequence: CASSLQGAKETQYF. The DNA of the CDR3 is TGTGCCAGCAGCTTACAGGGGGCAAAAGAGACCCAGTACTTC. This rearrangement joins TRBV5-4 to TRBJ2-5; 9 bases are a match to TRBD1. CDR1 is SGHNT and CDR2 is YYREEE in the germline V gene (reference sequence). The CDR3 consists of 14 residues. J lost 3 bases, V lost 2 bases, and 2 bases had no gene match.

The gene calls are TRBV5-5 and TRBJ1-1; D is unresolved. The CDR3 extends over 15 amino acids. The germline V gene has CDR1 SGHKS and CDR2 YYEKEE (reference sequence). V shed 4 bases and J shed 1 base, with 14 bases lying between them. The CDR3 bases are TGTGCCAGCAGCCGAAACCTTCAGGAGAACACTGAAGCTTTCTTT. Protein: CASSRNLQENTEAFF.